The 20 T cell receptor beta chains below come from one sample, sequenced in a study of control samples from healthy donors and cancer patients. The protocol was immunoSEQ multiplex PCR, while the TCRdb copy is restricted to in-frame clones and leaves out a portion. The sample shows around 29,000 clones, 70% to 85% of them seen only once. What was sequenced was PBMCs. These TCRs come from a man in his sixties with head and neck cancer.

The chain has TRBV19 and TRBJ1-5, with D perhaps matching TRBD1 (5 bases). Between the trimmed V and J ends, which lost 3 bases and 5 bases, there was a span of 14 bases. This CDR3 is 15 amino acids long. Germline V gives CDR1 LNHDA, CDR2 SQIVND (reference sequence). CDR3 loop: CASSMPPGGYQPQHF. The CDR3, as DNA: TGTGCCAGTAGTATGCCGCCTGGGGGGTATCAGCCCCAGCATTTT.

This chain uses TRBV24-1 with TRBJ2-2, with D perhaps TRBD2 (5 bases). The ends were cut back, 8 bases at V and 4 bases at J, with 13 bases in the middle. The CDR3 totals 14 residues. From germline, CDR1 is KGHDR and CDR2 SFDVKD. This chain's CDR3 is CATMGQAGTGELFF. The DNA for the CDR3 is TGTGCCACCATGGGTCAGGCGGGCACCGGGGAGCTGTTTTTT.

This clone was detected only once. The chain uses TRBV27 and TRBJ2-1, with 9 bases matching TRBD1. V lost 2 bases, J lost 6 bases, and 8 bases stayed unmatched. CDR1 and CDR2 (germline): MNHEY, SMNVEV (reference sequence). This CDR3 region has 16 residues. The CDR3 is CASSLRRDRESNEQFF. DNA for the CDR3: TGTGCCAGCAGTTTACGAAGGGACAGGGAGAGCAATGAGCAGTTCTTC.

This sequence joins TRBV9 and TRBJ2-7; D remains ambiguous. This CDR3 spans 13 amino acids. Germline V gene lookup returns CDR1 SGDLS and CDR2 YYNGEE. V was shortened by 6 bases and J by 0 bases, with 10 bases between the two germline ends. This CDR3 reads CASNPGPSYEQYF. CDR3 nucleotide sequence: TGTGCCAGCAACCCCGGGCCCTCCTACGAGCAGTACTTC.

The V gene is TRBV25-1, the J gene TRBJ2-3; the D is unclear. Germline V gene data show CDR1 as MGHDK and CDR2 as SYGVNS. V was clipped by 2 bases and J by 7 bases, with 4 bases between them. The CDR3 covers 11 residues. The CDR3 here is CASSERNTQYF. In DNA form, the CDR3 reads TGTGCCAGCAGTGAACGGAATACGCAGTATTTT.

The V call is TRBV10-3, the J call TRBJ2-2, with D possibly being TRBD1 or TRBD2 (5 bases each). The V and J ends lost 2 bases and 14 bases respectively, with 21 bases between them. The CDR3 is made up of 15 amino acids. Germline loops: CDR1 ENHRY, CDR2 SYGVKD. This chain's CDR3 is CAISEPRDGVGKLFF. CDR3 nucleotide sequence: TGTGCCATCAGTGAGCCCCGGGACGGTGTAGGGAAACTGTTTTTT.

This clone was seen a handful of times. The V call is TRBV5-6, the J call TRBJ1-6; the D is unclear. CDR3 length: 15 amino acids. V shed 4 bases and J shed 1 base, with 9 bases lying between them. Germline lookup yields CDR1 SGHDT and CDR2 YYEEEE. Here the CDR3 reads CASSLGRSYNSPLHF. As DNA, the CDR3 is TGTGCCAGCAGCCTCGGCCGGTCCTATAATTCACCCCTCCACTTT.

The chain combines TRBV7-8 with TRBJ2-1; D is unclear. The germline V gene encodes CDR1 SGHVS and CDR2 FQNEAQ. V lost 3 bases and J lost 7, with 22 bases in between. The CDR3 has 17 residues. The DNA for the CDR3 is TGTGCCAGCAGCTTTGGCTCTCGGTGGCCTACACGGAATGAGCAGTTCTTC. Its protein is CASSFGSRWPTRNEQFF.

The chain has TRBV6-1 and TRBJ2-3; 8 bases are shared with TRBD2. Germline V CDR1 and CDR2: MNHNS, SASEGT. The CDR3 loop spans 15 amino acids. J gave up 1 base and V 0 bases, and 0 bases lay outside the gene matches. The CDR3 DNA reads as TGTGCCAGCAGTGAAGCGCGGGGGGGCACAGATACGCAGTATTTT. It yields the protein CASSEARGGTDTQYF.

The table lists this clone with a count of one. The chain carries TRBV7-2 and TRBJ1-5; D gene unclear. The CDR3 totals 15 residues. The V gene's germline CDR1 is SGHTA and CDR2 FQGNSA. Trimming took 1 base from V and 9 from J, leaving 16 bases between them. The CDR3 DNA is TGTGCCAGCAGCTTAGAAGGACCATCCCTTGGGCCCCAGCATTTT. Amino acids: CASSLEGPSLGPQHF.

The J gene is TRBJ1-5, the V gene TRBV6-5; 10 bases align to TRBD1. The CDR3 length is 14 residues. Germline V CDR1 and CDR2: MNHEY, SVGAGI. V shed 8 bases and J 7 bases; nucleotides not matched to a gene: 8. In nucleotides, the CDR3 is TGTGCCAGCTTTGACAGGGGGCAGGGACAGCCCCAGCATTTT. This gives the protein CASFDRGQGQPQHF.

In this sample, this clone turned up a few times. V and J are TRBV28 and TRBJ1-2, with D possibly matching TRBD1 (6 bases). The CDR3 extends over 17 amino acids. V shed 7 bases and J shed 5 bases, with 26 bases lying between them. The germline V gene encodes CDR1 MDHEN and CDR2 SYDVKM. CDR3 coding DNA: TGTGCCAGCACATGGGGTTTAGGGAAACAGGGACGGTATGGCTACACCTTC. Translated, it gives CASTWGLGKQGRYGYTF.

This chain connects TRBV5-1 to TRBJ1-4, with 9 bases identical to TRBD1. The CDR3 runs 15 residues. Unmatched junction bases numbered 3, after V lost 0 bases and J lost 6 bases. Germline V gene lookup returns CDR1 SGHRS and CDR2 YFSETQ. The CDR3 here is CASSLGDRGDEKLFF. The CDR3 coding sequence is TGCGCCAGCAGCTTGGGTGACAGGGGGGATGAAAAACTGTTTTTT.

The gene calls are TRBV30 and TRBJ1-1; 8 bases map to TRBD1. The V gene end was trimmed by 2 bases and the J gene end by 1 base; junction bases not matched to a gene: 6. The germline CDR1 and CDR2 sequences are GTSNPN and SVGIG (reference sequence). There are 15 residues in the CDR3. The CDR3 nucleotides read TGTGCCTGGAGTTGGTTGGACAGGGAGAACACTGAAGCTTTCTTT. It codes for CAWSWLDRENTEAFF.

This chain's CDR3 is CASSEIAGGYNEQFF. The CDR3 DNA sequence: TGTGCCAGCAGCGAAATAGCGGGAGGCTACAATGAGCAGTTCTTC. The chain is built from TRBV7-8 and TRBJ2-1; 10 bases are a match to TRBD2. J gave up 3 bases and V 5 bases, and 4 bases lay outside the gene matches. CDR3 length: 15 residues. Germline CDR1 reads SGHVS; CDR2 reads FQNEAQ.

The chain joins TRBV27 to TRBJ1-2; no clear D gene. The CDR3 is 15 amino acids. Trimming cost V 1 base and J 1 base, with 10 bases left between them. The germline V gene has CDR1 MNHEY and CDR2 SMNVEV (reference sequence). The CDR3 sequence: CASSLLFGSNYGYTF. The CDR3, as DNA: TGTGCCAGCAGTTTATTGTTCGGCAGTAACTATGGCTACACCTTC.

This clone has more than one count but fewer than ten. The chain joins TRBV11-2 to TRBJ1-6; D perhaps matches TRBD1 (5 bases). The CDR3 has 15 residues. Trimming took 4 bases from V and 7 from J, leaving 14 bases between them. Germline CDR1 SGHAT, CDR2 FQNNGV. The CDR3: CASSSFGDPNSPLHF. CDR3 coding DNA: TGTGCCAGCAGCTCCTTTGGGGACCCGAATTCACCCCTCCACTTT.

The rearrangement uses TRBV19 and TRBJ2-7, with 8 bases identical to TRBD2. The ends lost 3 bases at V and 3 bases at J; junction bases unmatched: 7. CDR3 length: 15 amino acids. Germline CDR1 and CDR2: LNHDA and SQIVND (reference sequence). DNA of the CDR3: TGTGCCAGTAGTATTCTAGCGGGTAATGTCTACGAGCAGTACTTC. It codes for CASSILAGNVYEQYF.

This chain links TRBV24-1 with TRBJ2-1, with 7 bases that match TRBD2. Trimming took 1 base from V and 6 from J; bases not matched to a gene: 2. Looked up from germline, CDR1 is KGHDR and CDR2 is SFDVKD. The CDR3 extends over 14 amino acids. The CDR3 spells CATSDFRTSNEQFF. The CDR3 coding sequence is TGTGCCACCAGTGATTTCAGGACTAGCAATGAGCAGTTCTTC.

V and J are TRBV6-5 and TRBJ1-6, with D possibly being TRBD1 (5 bases). CDR1 and CDR2 from the germline V gene are MNHEY and SVGAGI. The CDR3 spans 14 residues. V lost 8 bases and J 9 bases, leaving 17 bases between the germline ends. CDR3: CASVTGGSGSPLHF. CDR3 sequence (DNA): TGTGCCAGCGTGACGGGGGGGAGTGGTTCACCCCTCCACTTT.